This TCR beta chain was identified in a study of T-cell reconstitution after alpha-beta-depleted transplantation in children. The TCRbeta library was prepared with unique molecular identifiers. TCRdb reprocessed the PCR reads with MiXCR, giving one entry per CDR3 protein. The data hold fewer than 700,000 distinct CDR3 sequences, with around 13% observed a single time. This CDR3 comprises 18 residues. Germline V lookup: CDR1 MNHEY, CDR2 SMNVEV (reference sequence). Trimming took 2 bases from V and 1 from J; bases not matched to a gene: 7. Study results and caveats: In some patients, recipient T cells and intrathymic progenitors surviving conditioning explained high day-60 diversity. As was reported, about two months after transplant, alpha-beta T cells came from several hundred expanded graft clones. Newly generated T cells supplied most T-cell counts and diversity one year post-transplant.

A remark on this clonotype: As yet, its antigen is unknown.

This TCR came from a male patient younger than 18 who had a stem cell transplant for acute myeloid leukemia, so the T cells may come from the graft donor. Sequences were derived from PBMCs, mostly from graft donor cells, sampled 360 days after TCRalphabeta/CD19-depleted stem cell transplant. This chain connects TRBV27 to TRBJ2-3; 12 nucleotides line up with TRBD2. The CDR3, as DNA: TGTGCCAGCAGTTTAGCGGGGCGACTAGCGGGAGGCACAGATACGCAGTATTTT. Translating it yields CASSLAGRLAGGTDTQYF.